The sequence of this TCR beta chain was determined in a study of regulatory T cells in long-lasting Graves disease. To make TCR beta libraries, researchers used iRepertoire HTBI primers and Arm-PCR of CDR3 regions. TCRdb re-called the multiplex PCR reads with MiXCR, one entry per CDR3 protein. Of 450,000 or so distinct CDR3 sequences in the sample, less than 25% were seen once. Germline values: CDR1 DFQATT, CDR2 SNEGSKA (reference sequence). The CDR3 covers 14 residues. Unmatched junction bases numbered 10, after V lost 7 bases and J lost 4 bases. Time point specified: persistent/refractory GD, antithyroid drugs over 5 years with positive TRAb. From PBMCs, RNA was extracted and then used to make the TCR library.

The input for sequencing was peripheral blood mononuclear cells (PBMCs), taken when the disease was refractory, from a patient treated with antithyroid drugs. This TCR derives from a female donor with Graves disease. V and J are TRBV20-1 and TRBJ1-1; TRBD1 agrees at 9 bases. In DNA, the CDR3 is TGCAGTGTCCAGGACAGGGGATTATTCACTGAAGCTTTCTTT. It specifies CSVQDRGLFTEAFF.